These 17 T cell receptor beta chains share one sample of origin, sequenced in a study of cytomegalovirus exposure and HLA in healthy donors. Generated by immunoSEQ multiplex PCR, the TCRdb table keeps only in-frame clones and is missing some. The sample shows fewer than 400,000 clones, nearly 90% of them seen only once. Material: PBMCs. Source of these receptors: a man in his thirties or forties in good health and CMV-seronegative.

Regarding this clone: At the DNA level, this CDR3 is encoded by other sequences in the same sample as well. This rearrangement joins TRBV4-1 to TRBJ1-6, with TRBD1 as a possible D gene (5 bases). Trimming pared 4 bases from V and 4 bases from J, leaving 8 bases between. This CDR3 comprises 14 residues. Germline CDR1 and CDR2: MGHRA and YSYEKL. CDR3 nucleotides: TGCGCCAGCAGCCCAACAGGTTATAATTCACCCCTCCACTTT. Translating gives CASSPTGYNSPLHF.

For the CDR3, the DNA is TGCGCCAGCAGCCCAGGTGGTATGGGGGGGGTTTATGGCTACACCTTC. Its translation: CASSPGGMGGVYGYTF. This sequence joins TRBV4-1 and TRBJ1-2; a weak D match, TRBD1 (5 bases). V was shortened by 4 bases and J by 5 bases, with 20 bases between the two germline ends. In germline, CDR1 is MGHRA, CDR2 YSYEKL. This CDR3 is 16 amino acids long.

The chain combines TRBV10-2 with TRBJ2-3; possible D gene TRBD1, 6 bases. Trimming cost V 4 bases and J 0 bases, with 20 bases left between them. The CDR3 loop spans 18 amino acids. The V gene's germline CDR1 is WSHSY and CDR2 SAAADI. The CDR3: CASSGDYRATTSTDTQYF. In nucleotides, the CDR3 is TGCGCCAGCAGTGGGGATTACAGGGCTACTACTAGCACAGATACGCAGTATTTT.

The chain joins TRBV27 to TRBJ2-7; 7 bases are shared with TRBD2. CDR3 length equals 13 residues. CDR1 and CDR2 from the germline V gene are MNHEY and SMNVEV (reference sequence). J was trimmed by 6 bases and V by 7 bases; bases with no gene match: 9. The CDR3 sequence is CASTGGGSSEQYF. CDR3 in DNA: TGTGCCAGCACCGGGGGAGGGAGCTCCGAGCAGTACTTC.

The chain recombines TRBV9 with TRBJ2-2; TRBD1 might be the D (6 bases). The germline gives CDR1 SGDLS, CDR2 YYNGEE. Trimming took off 1 base at V and 6 bases at J, with 16 bases between the two ends. CDR3 size: 16 residues. The CDR3 loop reads CASSVKGHSSPGELFF. The CDR3 nucleotides read TGTGCCAGCAGCGTAAAGGGACATAGCTCCCCCGGGGAGCTGTTTTTT.

V gene TRBV7-9 combines with J gene TRBJ2-5, with 8 positions matching TRBD2. The CDR3 loop spans 13 amino acids. J lost 13 bases, V lost 1 base, and 8 bases had no gene match. CDR1 is SEHNR and CDR2 is FQNEAQ in the germline V gene (reference sequence). CDR3 amino acids: CASSLVGAGGPYF. Written as DNA, the CDR3 is TGTGCCAGCAGCTTAGTAGGGGCGGGGGGCCCGTACTTC.

The chain is built from TRBV9 and TRBJ1-2; D might be TRBD1 (5 bases). CDR3 length: 12 amino acids. Per germline, CDR1 SGDLS and CDR2 YYNGEE. Between the trimmed V and J ends, which lost 6 bases and 2 bases, there was a span of 8 bases. CDR3 protein: CASKGVNYGYTF. As DNA, the CDR3 is TGTGCCAGCAAAGGGGTGAACTATGGCTACACCTTC.

The gene calls are TRBV7-2 and TRBJ1-1; D might be TRBD1 (6 bases). V was cut by 5 bases and J by 8 bases, with 15 bases left in between. This CDR3 is 13 amino acids long. Germline V gene data show CDR1 as SGHTA and CDR2 as FQGNSA. The CDR3 DNA reads as TGTGCCAGCAGCACTGGACAGATACGGGAAGCTTTCTTT. Translation: CASSTGQIREAFF.

This clone is a singleton in its sample. CDR3 nucleotide sequence: TGTGCCACCAGCAGGTCATCGGAGGCTGGAAACACCATATATTTT. Translating gives CATSRSSEAGNTIYF. The gene calls are TRBV15 and TRBJ1-3; D uncertain. V lost 3 bases to trimming and J lost 2 bases, with 11 bases between them. The CDR3 consists of 15 residues. CDR1 is LNHNV and CDR2 is YYDKDF in the germline V gene (reference sequence).

The CDR3 sequence: CASTLRVLSNEKLFF. CDR3 sequence (DNA): TGTGCCAGCACCCTGAGGGTGTTATCTAATGAAAAACTGTTTTTT. V gene TRBV5-6 combines with J gene TRBJ1-4; the D is unclear. CDR3 length: 15 residues. The V and J ends lost 6 bases and 3 bases respectively, with 15 bases between them. Germline CDR1 reads SGHDT; CDR2 reads YYEEEE.

There are a few counts of this clone. The genes are TRBV30 and TRBJ1-2; D perhaps matches TRBD1 (5 bases). Germline V CDR1 and CDR2: GTSNPN, SVGIG (reference sequence). The CDR3 length is 13 residues. V gave up 1 base and J gave up 4 bases, with 10 bases separating them. The CDR3 here is CAWSATGAYGYTF. CDR3 sequence (DNA): TGTGCCTGGAGTGCTACAGGTGCCTATGGCTACACCTTC.

This clone was seen once. The chain couples TRBV7-2 to TRBJ1-5; D is unclear. CDR1 and CDR2 (germline): SGHTA, FQGNSA. The CDR3 contains 16 residues. V was clipped by 1 base and J by 2 bases, with 12 bases between them. CDR3 region: CASSLVANAGNQPQHF. The CDR3 coding sequence is TGTGCCAGCAGCTTAGTGGCCAATGCTGGCAATCAGCCCCAGCATTTT.

The rearrangement links TRBV27 to TRBJ2-3; D possibly corresponds to TRBD1 (5 bases). Germline CDR1 MNHEY, CDR2 SMNVEV (reference sequence). The CDR3 covers 15 residues. V was trimmed by 4 bases and J by 5 bases, leaving 16 bases between them. DNA for the CDR3: TGTGCCAGCAGTTCTCCCCGACAGAGAGAAGATACGCAGTATTTT. Amino acid sequence: CASSSPRQREDTQYF.

V and J are TRBV7-9 and TRBJ2-4, with a weak D call TRBD2 (6 bases). Trimming removed 2 bases at V and 0 bases at J, with 8 bases between. CDR1 SEHNR and CDR2 FQNEAQ come from the germline V gene (reference sequence). The CDR3 is 15 amino acids. As DNA, the CDR3 is TGTGCCAGCAGCTTATCGGAGGGAGCCAAAAACATTCAGTACTTC. It translates to CASSLSEGAKNIQYF.

The rearrangement links TRBV6-1 to TRBJ2-5; the match to TRBD1 covers 7 bases. Germline assignment: CDR1 MNHNS and CDR2 SASEGT. This CDR3 has 15 residues. J was trimmed by 0 bases and V by 7 bases; bases with no gene match: 8. The CDR3 protein is CASTVGTANQETQYF. The CDR3 bases are TGTGCCAGCACCGTGGGGACAGCGAACCAAGAGACCCAGTACTTC.

The chain links TRBV10-1 to TRBJ1-5, with D perhaps TRBD1 (6 bases). The CDR3 length is 14 residues. Between the trimmed V and J ends, which lost 7 bases and 7 bases, there was a span of 17 bases. The germline gives CDR1 WNHNN, CDR2 SYGVQD (reference sequence). In DNA, the CDR3 is TGCGCCAGCATTGGGGGACAAACGGACCAGCCCCAGCATTTT. Its protein is CASIGGQTDQPQHF.

The gene calls are TRBV28 and TRBJ1-1; 9 bases map to TRBD1. J was trimmed by 5 bases and V by 5 bases; bases with no gene match: 9. This CDR3 is built from 15 residues. Germline CDR1 MDHEN, CDR2 SYDVKM. The CDR3 nucleotides are TGTGCCAGCAGTCCCACAGGGGGCGTAGGGACTGAAGCTTTCTTT. Amino acid sequence: CASSPTGGVGTEAFF.